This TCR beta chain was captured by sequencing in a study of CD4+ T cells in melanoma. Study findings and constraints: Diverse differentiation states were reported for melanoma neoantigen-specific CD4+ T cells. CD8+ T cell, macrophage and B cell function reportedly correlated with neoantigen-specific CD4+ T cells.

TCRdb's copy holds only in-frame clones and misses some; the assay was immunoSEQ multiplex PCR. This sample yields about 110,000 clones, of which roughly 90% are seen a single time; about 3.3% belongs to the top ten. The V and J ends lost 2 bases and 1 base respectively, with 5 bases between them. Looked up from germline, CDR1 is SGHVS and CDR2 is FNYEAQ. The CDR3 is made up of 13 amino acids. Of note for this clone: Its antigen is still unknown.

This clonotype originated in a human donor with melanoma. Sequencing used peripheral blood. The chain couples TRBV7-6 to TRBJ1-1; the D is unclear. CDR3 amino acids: CASSLQENTEAFF. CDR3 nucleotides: TGTGCCAGCAGCTTACAGGAGAACACTGAAGCTTTCTTT.